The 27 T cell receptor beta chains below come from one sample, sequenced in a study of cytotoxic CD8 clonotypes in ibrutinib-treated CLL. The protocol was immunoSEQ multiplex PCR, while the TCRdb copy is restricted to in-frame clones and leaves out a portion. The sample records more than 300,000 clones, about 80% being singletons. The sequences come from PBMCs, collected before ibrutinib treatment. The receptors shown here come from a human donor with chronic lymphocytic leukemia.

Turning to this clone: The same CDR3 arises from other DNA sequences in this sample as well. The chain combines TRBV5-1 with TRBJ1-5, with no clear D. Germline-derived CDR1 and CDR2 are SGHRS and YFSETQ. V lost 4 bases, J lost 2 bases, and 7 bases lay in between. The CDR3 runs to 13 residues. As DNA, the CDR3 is TGCGCCAGCAGCCTGGATGGCAATCAGCCCCAGCATTTT. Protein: CASSLDGNQPQHF.

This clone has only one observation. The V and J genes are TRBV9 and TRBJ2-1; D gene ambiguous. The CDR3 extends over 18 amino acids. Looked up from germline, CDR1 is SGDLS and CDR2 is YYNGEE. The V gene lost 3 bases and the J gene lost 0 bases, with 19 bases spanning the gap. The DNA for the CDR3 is TGTGCCAGCAGCGCCCCGATTCTAGGTCCGAGCTCCTACAATGAGCAGTTCTTC. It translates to CASSAPILGPSSYNEQFF.

This CDR3 is CASSREQGFYGYTF. The CDR3 DNA follows: TGTGCCAGCAGCCGAGAACAGGGGTTCTATGGCTACACCTTC. The rearrangement joins TRBV4-2 to TRBJ1-2; 7 bases line up with TRBD1. V was clipped by 4 bases and J by 4 bases; unmatched bases: 6. Germline CDR1 is LGHNA and CDR2 is YNFKEQ. The CDR3 has 14 amino acids.

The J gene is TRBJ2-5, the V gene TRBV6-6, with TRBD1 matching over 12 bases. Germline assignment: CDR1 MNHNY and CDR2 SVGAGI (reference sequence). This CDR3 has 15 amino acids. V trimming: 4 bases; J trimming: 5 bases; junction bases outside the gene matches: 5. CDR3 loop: CASSWGQGAWETQYF. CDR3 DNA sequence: TGTGCCAGCAGTTGGGGACAGGGGGCTTGGGAGACCCAGTACTTC.

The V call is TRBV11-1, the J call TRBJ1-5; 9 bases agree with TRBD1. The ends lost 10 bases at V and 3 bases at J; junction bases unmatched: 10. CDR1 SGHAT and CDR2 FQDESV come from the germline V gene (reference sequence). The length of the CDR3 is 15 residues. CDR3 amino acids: CANPVDRGINQPQHF. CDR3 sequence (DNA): TGTGCCAACCCAGTAGACAGGGGGATCAATCAGCCCCAGCATTTT.

The CDR3 DNA reads TGTGCCAGCAGCCTCCTATTCGGGGGTGAGACTGAAGCTTTCTTT. Translation gives CASSLLFGGETEAFF. The gene calls are TRBV7-2 and TRBJ1-1; TRBD1 is a possible D gene (5 bases). V was clipped by 5 bases and J by 5 bases, with 18 bases between them. The CDR3 is 15 residues long. The germline V gene has CDR1 SGHTA and CDR2 FQGNSA.

CDR3 bases: TGTGCCAGCTCACCACCCTCACTTAGAACGGGCTACACCTTC. As protein: CASSPPSLRTGYTF. The V gene is TRBV18, the J gene TRBJ1-2; no clear D. Germline V gene data show CDR1 as KGHSH and CDR2 as LQKENI. Between the trimmed V and J ends, which lost 0 bases and 8 bases, there was a span of 13 bases. This CDR3 region has 14 residues.

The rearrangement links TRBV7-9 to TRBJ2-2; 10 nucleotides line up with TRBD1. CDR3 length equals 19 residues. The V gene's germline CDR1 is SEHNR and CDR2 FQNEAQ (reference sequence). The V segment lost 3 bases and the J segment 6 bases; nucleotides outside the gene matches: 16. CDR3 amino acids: CASSLGGTGALPRPGELFF. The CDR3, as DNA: TGTGCCAGCAGCTTGGGAGGGACAGGGGCCCTCCCGAGGCCCGGGGAGCTGTTTTTT.

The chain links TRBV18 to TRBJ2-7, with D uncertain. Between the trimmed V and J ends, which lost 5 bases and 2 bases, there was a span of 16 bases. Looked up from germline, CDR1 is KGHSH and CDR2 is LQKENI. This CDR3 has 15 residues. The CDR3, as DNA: TGTGCCAGCTCAACCTCGACAATACGGGCCTACGAGCAGTACTTC. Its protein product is CASSTSTIRAYEQYF.

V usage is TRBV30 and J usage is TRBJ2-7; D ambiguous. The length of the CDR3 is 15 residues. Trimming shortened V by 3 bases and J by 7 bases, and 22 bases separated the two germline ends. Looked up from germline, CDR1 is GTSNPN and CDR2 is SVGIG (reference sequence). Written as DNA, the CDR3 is TGTGCCTGGAGATCCAGGCTGGGAATAATATTGGAGCAGTACTTC. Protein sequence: CAWRSRLGIILEQYF.

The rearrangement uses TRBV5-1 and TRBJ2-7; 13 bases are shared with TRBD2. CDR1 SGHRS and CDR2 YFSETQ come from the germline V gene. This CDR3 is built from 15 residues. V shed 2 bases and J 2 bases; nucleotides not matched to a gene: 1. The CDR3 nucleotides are TGCGCCAGCAGCTTCACTAGCGGGAGGGCCTACGAGCAGTACTTC. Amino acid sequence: CASSFTSGRAYEQYF.

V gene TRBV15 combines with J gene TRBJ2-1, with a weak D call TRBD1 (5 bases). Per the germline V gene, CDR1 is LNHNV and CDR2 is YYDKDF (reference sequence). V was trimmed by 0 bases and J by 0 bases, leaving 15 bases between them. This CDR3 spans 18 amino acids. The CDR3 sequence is CATSRDQGLLSSYNEQFF. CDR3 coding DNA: TGTGCCACCAGCAGAGATCAGGGTCTCCTGAGCTCCTACAATGAGCAGTTCTTC.

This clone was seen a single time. CDR3 region: CATSRGGQFYEQYF. CDR3 nucleotides: TGTGCCACCAGCAGAGGAGGACAGTTCTACGAGCAGTACTTC. The chain employs TRBV15 and TRBJ2-7, with a tentative D call TRBD1 (6 bases). With 1 base removed from V and 3 bases from J, the gap between germline ends came to 10 bases. Germline V gene data show CDR1 as LNHNV and CDR2 as YYDKDF (reference sequence). This CDR3 has 14 residues.

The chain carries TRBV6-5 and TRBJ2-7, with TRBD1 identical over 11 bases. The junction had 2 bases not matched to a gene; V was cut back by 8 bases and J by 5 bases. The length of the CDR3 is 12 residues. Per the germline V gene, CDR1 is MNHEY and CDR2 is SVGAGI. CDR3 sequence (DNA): TGTGCCAGCTGGACAGGGGGCGACGAGCAGTACTTC. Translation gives CASWTGGDEQYF.

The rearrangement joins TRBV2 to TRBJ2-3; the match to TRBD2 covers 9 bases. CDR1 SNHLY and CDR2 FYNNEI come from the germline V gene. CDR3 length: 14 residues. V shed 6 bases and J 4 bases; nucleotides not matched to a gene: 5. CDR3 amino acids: CASSQRGRADTQYF. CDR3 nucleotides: TGTGCCAGCAGCCAACGCGGGAGGGCAGATACGCAGTATTTT.

CDR3 in amino acids: CASSLGHSGQPQHF. In DNA form, the CDR3 reads TGTGCCAGCAGCTTGGGACATTCAGGACAGCCCCAGCATTTT. V usage is TRBV5-5 and J usage is TRBJ1-5; D unclear. V was clipped by 0 bases and J by 7 bases, with 11 bases between them. The CDR3 is made up of 14 amino acids. Germline loops: CDR1 SGHKS, CDR2 YYEKEE (reference sequence).

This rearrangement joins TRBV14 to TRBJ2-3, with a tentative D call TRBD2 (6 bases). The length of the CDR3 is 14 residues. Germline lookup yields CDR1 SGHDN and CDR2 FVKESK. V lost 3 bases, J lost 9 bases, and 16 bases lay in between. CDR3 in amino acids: CASSQATRRGTQYF. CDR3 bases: TGTGCCAGCAGCCAGGCTACTAGGCGGGGCACGCAGTATTTT. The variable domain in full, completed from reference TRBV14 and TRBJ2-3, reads EAGVTQFPSHSVIEKGQTVTLRCDPISGHDNLYWYRRVMGKEIKFLLHFVKESKQDESGMPNNRFLAERTGGTYSTLKVQPAELEDSGVYFCASSQATRRGTQYFGPGTRLTVL.

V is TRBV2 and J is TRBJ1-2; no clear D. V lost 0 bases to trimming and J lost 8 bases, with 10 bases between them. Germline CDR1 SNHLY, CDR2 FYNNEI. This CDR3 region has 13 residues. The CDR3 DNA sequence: TGTGCCAGCAGTGAAGCGCTTCCCGACGGCTACACCTTC. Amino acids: CASSEALPDGYTF.

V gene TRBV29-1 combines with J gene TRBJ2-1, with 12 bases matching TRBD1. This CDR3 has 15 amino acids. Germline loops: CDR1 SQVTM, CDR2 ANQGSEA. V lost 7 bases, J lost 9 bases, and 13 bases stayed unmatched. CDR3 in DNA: TGCAGCGCTTCATCTGACGGGACAGGGGGCTTTGAGCAGTTCTTC. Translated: CSASSDGTGGFEQFF.

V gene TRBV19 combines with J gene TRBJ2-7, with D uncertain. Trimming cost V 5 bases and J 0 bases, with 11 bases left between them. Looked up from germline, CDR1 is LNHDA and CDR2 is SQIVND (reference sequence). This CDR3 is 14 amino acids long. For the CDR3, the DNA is TGTGCCAGTAGTGCATCAATGGTCTCCTACGAGCAGTACTTC. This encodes CASSASMVSYEQYF.

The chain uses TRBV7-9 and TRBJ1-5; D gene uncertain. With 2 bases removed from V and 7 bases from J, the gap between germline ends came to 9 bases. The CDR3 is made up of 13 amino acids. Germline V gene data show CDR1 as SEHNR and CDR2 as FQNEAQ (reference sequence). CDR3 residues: CASSLRGGQPQHF. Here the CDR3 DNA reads TGTGCCAGCAGCTTAAGAGGTGGACAGCCCCAGCATTTT.

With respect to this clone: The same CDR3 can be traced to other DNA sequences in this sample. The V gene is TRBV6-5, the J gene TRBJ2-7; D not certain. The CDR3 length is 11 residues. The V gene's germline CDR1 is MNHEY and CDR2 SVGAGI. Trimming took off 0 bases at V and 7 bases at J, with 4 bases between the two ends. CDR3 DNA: TGTGCCAGCAGTTACTCATCGGAGCAGTACTTC. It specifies CASSYSSEQYF.

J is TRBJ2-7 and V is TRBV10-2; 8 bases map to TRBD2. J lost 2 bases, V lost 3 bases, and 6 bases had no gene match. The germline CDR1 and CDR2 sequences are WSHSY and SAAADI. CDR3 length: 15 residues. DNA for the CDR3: TGCGCCAGCAGTGAATACGCGGGAGGCCCCTACGAGCAGTACTTC. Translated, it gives CASSEYAGGPYEQYF.

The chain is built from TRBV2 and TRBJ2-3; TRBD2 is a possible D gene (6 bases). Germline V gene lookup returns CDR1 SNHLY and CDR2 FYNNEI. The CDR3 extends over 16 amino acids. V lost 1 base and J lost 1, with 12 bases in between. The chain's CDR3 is CASSEGRTTRTDTQYF. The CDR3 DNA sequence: TGTGCCAGCAGTGAAGGACGGACTACCCGCACAGATACGCAGTATTTT.

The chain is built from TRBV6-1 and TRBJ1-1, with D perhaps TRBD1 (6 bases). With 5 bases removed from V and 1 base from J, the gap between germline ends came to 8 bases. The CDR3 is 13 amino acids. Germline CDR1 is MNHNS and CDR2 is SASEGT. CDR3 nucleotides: TGTGCCAGCAGTACAGGGCGGAACACTGAAGCTTTCTTT. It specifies CASSTGRNTEAFF.

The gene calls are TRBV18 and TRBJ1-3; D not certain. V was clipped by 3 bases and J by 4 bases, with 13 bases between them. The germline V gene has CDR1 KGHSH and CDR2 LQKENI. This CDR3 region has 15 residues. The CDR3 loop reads CASSPGGSIGNTIYF. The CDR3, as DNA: TGTGCCAGCTCACCGGGCGGATCGATCGGAAACACCATATATTTT. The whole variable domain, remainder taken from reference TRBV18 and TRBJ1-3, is NAGVMQNPRHLVRRRGQEARLRCSPMKGHSHVYWYRQLPEEGLKFMVYLQKENIIDESGMPKERFSAEFPKEGPSILRIQQVVRGDSAAYFCASSPGGSIGNTIYFGEGSWLTVV.

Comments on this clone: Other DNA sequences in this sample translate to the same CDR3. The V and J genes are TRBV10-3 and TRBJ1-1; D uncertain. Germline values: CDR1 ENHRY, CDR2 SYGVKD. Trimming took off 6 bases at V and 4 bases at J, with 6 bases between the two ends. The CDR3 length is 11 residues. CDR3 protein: CAIRGGTEAFF. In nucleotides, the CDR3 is TGTGCCATCAGGGGTGGCACTGAAGCTTTCTTT.